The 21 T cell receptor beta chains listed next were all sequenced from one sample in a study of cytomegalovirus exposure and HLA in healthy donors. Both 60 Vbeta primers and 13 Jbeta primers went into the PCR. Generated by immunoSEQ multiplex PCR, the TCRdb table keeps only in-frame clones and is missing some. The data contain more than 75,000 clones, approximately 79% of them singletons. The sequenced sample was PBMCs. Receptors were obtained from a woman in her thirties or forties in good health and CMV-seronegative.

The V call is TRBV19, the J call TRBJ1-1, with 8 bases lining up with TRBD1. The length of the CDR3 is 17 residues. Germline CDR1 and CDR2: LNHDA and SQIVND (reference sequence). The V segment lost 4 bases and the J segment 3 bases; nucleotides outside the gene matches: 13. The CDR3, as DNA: TGTGCCAGTAGTAGCCGGCAGGGGGCCACCTGGTACACTGAAGCTTTCTTT. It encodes CASSSRQGATWYTEAFF.

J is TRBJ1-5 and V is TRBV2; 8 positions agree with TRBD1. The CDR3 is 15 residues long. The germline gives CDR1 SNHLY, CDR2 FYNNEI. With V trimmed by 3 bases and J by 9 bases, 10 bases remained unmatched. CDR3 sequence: CASSEVQGAKRPQHF. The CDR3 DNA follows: TGTGCCAGCAGTGAGGTCCAGGGGGCCAAACGGCCCCAGCATTTT.

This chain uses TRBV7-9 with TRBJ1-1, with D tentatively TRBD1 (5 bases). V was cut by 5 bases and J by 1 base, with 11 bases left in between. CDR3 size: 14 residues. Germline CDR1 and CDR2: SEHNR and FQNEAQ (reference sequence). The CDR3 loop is CASSPTGENTEAFF. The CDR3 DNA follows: TGTGCCAGCAGCCCAACAGGAGAGAACACTGAAGCTTTCTTT.

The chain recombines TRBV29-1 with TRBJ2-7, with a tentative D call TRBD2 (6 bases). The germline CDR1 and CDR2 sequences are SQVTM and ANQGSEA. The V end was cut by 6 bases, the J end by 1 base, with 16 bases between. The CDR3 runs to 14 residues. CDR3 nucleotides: TGCAGCGTCGAGAGGGGCGGGGAATCCTACGAGCAGTACTTC. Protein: CSVERGGESYEQYF.

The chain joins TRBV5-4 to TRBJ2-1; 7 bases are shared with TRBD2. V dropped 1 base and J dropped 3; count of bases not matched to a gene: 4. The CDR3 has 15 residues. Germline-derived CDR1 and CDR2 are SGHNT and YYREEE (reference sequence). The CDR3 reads CASSLPGTNYNEQFF. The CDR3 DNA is TGTGCCAGCAGCTTGCCCGGGACTAACTACAATGAGCAGTTCTTC.

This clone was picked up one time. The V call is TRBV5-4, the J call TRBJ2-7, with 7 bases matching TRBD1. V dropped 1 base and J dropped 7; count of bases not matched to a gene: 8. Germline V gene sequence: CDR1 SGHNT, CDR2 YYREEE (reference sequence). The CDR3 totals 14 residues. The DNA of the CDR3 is TGTGCCAGCAGCTTGTACAGGGGCCAACTGGAGCAGTACTTC. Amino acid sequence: CASSLYRGQLEQYF.

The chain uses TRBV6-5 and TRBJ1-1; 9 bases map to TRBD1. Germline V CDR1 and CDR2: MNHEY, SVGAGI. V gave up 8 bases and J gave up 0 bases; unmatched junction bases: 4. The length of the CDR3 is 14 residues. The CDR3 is CASATGGLNTEAFF. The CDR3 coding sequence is TGTGCCAGCGCTACAGGGGGCTTGAACACTGAAGCTTTCTTT.

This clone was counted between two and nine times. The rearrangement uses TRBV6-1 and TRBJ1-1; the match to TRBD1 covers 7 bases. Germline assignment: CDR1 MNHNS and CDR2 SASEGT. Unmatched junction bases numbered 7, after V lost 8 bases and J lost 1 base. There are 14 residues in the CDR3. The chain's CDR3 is CASLLGQTNTEAFF. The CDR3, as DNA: TGTGCCAGCCTTTTGGGACAGACGAACACTGAAGCTTTCTTT.

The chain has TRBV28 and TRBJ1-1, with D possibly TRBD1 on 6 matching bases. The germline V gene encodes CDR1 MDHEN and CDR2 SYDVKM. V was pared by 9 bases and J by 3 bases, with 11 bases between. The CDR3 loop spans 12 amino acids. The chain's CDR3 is CASQTGHTEAFF. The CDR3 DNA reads TGTGCCAGTCAGACAGGACACACTGAAGCTTTCTTT.

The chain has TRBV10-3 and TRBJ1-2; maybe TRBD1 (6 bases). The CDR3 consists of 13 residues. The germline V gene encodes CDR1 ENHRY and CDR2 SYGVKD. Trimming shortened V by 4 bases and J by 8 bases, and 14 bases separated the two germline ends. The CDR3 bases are TGTGCCATCAGTGTTGGGGGGGCGCGGGGCTACACCTTC. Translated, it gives CAISVGGARGYTF.

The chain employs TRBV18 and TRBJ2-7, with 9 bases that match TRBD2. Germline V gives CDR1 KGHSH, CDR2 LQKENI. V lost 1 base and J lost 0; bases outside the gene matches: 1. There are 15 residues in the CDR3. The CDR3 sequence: CASSPLAGDSYEQYF. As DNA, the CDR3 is TGTGCCAGCTCACCACTAGCGGGGGACTCCTACGAGCAGTACTTC.

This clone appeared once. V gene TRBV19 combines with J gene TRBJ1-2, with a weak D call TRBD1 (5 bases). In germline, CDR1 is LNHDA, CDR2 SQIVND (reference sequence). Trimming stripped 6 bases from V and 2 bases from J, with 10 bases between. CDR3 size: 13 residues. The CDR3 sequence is CASSVDKNYGYTF. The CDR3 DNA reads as TGTGCCAGTAGCGTGGACAAAAACTATGGCTACACCTTC.

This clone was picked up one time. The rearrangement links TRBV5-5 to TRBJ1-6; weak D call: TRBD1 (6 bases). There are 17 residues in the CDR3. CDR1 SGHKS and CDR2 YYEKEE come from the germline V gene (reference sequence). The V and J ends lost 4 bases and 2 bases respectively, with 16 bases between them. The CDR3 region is CASSALLQGTYNSPLHF. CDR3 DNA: TGTGCCAGCAGCGCTCTCTTACAGGGTACCTATAATTCACCCCTCCACTTT.

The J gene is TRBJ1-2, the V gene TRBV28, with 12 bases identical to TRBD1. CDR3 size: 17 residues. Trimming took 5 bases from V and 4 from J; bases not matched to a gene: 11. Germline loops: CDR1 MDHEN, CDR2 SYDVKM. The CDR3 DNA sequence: TGTGCCAGCAGTCAACCGGGACAGGGGGCGTCTCTCTATGGCTACACCTTC. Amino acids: CASSQPGQGASLYGYTF.

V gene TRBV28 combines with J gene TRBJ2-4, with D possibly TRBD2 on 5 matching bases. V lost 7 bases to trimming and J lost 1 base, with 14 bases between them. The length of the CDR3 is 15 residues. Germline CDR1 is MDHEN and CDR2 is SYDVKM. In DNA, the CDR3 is TGTGCCAGCAACCCGCGGCGGGCGGCCAAAAACATTCAGTACTTC. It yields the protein CASNPRRAAKNIQYF.

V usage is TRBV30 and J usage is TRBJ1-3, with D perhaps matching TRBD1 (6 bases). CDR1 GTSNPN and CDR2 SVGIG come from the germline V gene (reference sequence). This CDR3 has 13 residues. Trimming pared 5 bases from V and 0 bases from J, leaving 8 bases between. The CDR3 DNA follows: TGTGCCTGGGGACAGCTCTCTGGAAACACCATATATTTT. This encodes CAWGQLSGNTIYF.

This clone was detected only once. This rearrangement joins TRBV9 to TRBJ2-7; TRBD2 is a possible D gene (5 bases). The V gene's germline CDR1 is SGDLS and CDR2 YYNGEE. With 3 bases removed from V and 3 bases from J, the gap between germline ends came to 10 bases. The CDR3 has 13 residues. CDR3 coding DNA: TGTGCCAGCAGCGCTAGCCCCTACTACGAGCAGTACTTC. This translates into CASSASPYYEQYF.

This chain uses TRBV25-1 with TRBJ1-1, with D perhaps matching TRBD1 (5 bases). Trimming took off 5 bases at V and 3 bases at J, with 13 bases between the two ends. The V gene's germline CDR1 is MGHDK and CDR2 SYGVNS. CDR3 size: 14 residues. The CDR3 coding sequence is TGTGCCAGCAGTACGCCGGGACTACACACTGAAGCTTTCTTT. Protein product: CASSTPGLHTEAFF.

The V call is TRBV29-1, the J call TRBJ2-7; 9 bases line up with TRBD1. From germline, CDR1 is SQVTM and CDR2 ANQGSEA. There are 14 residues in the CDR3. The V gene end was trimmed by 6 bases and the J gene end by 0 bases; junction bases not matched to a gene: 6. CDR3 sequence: CSVDGQGSSYEQYF. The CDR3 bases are TGCAGCGTAGATGGACAGGGGAGCTCCTACGAGCAGTACTTC.

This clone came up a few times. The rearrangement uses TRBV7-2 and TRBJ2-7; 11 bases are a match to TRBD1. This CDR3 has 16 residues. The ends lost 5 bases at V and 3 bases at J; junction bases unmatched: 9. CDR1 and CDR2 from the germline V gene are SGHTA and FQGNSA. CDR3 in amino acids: CASSLTPDRGLYEQYF. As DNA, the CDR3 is TGTGCCAGCAGCCTAACCCCGGACAGGGGGCTCTACGAGCAGTACTTC.

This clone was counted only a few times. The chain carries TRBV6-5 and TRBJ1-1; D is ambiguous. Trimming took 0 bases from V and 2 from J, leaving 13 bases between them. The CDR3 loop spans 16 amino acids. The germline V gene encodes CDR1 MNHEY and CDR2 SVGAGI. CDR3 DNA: TGTGCCAGCAGTTACTCGTCCCTCACAATTAACACTGAAGCTTTCTTT. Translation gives CASSYSSLTINTEAFF.